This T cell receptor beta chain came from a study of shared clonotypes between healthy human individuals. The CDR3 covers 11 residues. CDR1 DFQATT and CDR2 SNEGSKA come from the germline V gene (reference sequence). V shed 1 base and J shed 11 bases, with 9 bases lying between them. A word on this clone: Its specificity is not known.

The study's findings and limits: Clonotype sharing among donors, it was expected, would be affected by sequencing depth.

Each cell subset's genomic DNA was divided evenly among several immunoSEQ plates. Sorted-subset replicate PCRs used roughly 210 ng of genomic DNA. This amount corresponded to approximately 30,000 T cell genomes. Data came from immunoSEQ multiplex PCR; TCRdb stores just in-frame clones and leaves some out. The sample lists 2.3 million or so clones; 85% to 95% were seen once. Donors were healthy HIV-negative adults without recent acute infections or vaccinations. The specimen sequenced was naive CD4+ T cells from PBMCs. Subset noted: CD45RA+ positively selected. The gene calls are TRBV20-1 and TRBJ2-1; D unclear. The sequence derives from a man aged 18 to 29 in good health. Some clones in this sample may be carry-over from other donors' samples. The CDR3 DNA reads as TGCAGTGCTAGAGTTCAGTGGCAGCAGTTCTTC. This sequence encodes CSARVQWQQFF.